This T cell receptor beta chain comes out of a study of chemoradiotherapy in HPV16-positive cancers. Study-level background: Candidate HPV-specific clones and shared TCR motifs came from two HPV16-positive patients.

The assay was immunoSEQ multiplex PCR, and TCRdb's table has in-frame clones only and misses some. The table has 25,000 to 30,000 clones, roughly 92% seen once. The germline V gene encodes CDR1 SGHTA and CDR2 FQGTGA. Trimming removed 3 bases from V and 6 bases from J; junction bases left unmatched: 18. CDR3 length: 19 amino acids. Study outcomes and limitations: Candidate HPV-specific clones and E7-related TCR motifs grew in tumor during treatment.

In its sample, this clone was seen a few times. The antigen is not known. Repertoires were sampled repeatedly during chemoradiotherapy. The origin of this receptor is a human donor with HPV-associated anogenital cancer. The input for sequencing was blood, taken from a patient who underwent chemoradiotherapy. The chain employs TRBV7-3 and TRBJ2-1, with 9 bases matching TRBD2. CDR3 loop: CASSFWREGCLCESNEQFF. In DNA, the CDR3 is TGTGCCAGCAGCTTCTGGCGGGAGGGATGTTTATGTGAGTCCAATGAGCAGTTCTTC.